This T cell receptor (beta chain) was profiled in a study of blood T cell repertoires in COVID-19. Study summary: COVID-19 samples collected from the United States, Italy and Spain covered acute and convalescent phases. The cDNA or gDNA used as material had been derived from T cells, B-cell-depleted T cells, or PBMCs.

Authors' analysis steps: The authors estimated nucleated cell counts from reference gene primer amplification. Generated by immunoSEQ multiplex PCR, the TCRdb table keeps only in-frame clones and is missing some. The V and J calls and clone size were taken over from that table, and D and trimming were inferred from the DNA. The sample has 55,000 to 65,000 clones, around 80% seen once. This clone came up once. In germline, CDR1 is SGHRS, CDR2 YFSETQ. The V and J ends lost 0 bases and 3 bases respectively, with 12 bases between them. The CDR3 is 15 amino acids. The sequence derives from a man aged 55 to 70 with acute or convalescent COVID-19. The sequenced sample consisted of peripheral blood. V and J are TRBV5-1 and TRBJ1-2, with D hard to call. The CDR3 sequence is CASSLVTDDDYGYTF. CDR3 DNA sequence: TGCGCCAGCAGCTTGGTCACAGATGATGACTATGGCTACACCTTC.